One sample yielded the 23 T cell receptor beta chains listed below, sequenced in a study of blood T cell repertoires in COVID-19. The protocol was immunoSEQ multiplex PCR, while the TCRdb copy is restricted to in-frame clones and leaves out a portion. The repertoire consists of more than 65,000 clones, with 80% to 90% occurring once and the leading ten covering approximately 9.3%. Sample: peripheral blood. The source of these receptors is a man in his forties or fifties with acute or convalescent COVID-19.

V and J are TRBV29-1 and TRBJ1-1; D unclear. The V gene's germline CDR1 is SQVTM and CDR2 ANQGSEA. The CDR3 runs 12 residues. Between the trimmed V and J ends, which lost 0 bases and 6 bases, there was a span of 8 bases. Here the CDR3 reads CSVEENSAEAFF. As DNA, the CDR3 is TGCAGCGTTGAAGAAAACAGTGCTGAAGCTTTCTTT. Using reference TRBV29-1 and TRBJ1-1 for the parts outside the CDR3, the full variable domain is SAVISQKPSRDICQRGTSLTIQCQVDSQVTMMFWYRQQPGQSLTLIATANQGSEATYESGFVIDKFPISRPNLTFSTLTVSNMSPEDSSIYLCSVEENSAEAFFGQGTRLTVV.

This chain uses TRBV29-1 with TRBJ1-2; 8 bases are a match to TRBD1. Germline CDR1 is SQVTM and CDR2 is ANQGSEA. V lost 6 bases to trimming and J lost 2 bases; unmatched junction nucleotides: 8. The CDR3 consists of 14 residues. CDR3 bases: TGCAGCGTCCTTAGACAGGGGAACAACTATGGCTACACCTTC. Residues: CSVLRQGNNYGYTF.

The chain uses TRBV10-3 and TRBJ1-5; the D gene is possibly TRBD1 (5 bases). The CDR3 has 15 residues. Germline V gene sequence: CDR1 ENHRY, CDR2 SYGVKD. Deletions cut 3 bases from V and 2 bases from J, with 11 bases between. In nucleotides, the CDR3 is TGTGCCATCAGTGAAGGGTCACAGGGCAATCAGCCCCAGCATTTT. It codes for CAISEGSQGNQPQHF.

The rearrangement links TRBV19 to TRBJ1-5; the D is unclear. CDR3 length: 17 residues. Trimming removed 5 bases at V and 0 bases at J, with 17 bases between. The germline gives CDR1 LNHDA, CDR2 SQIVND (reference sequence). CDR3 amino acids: CASSSSRVGYSNQPQHF. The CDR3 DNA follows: TGTGCCAGTAGTTCTTCGCGGGTGGGGTATAGCAATCAGCCCCAGCATTTT.

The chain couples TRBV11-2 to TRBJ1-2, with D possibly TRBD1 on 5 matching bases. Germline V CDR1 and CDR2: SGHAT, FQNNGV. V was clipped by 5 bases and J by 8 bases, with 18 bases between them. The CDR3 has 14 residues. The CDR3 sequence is CASSTGYRTFGYTF. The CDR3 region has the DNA TGTGCCAGCAGCACCGGGTACAGGACCTTCGGCTACACCTTC.

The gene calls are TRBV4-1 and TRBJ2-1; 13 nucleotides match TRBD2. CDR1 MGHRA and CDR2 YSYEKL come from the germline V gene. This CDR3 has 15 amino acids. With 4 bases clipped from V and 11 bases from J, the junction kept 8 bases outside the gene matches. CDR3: CASSPSGLAGFKQFF. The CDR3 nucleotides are TGCGCCAGCAGCCCTTCGGGACTAGCGGGGTTTAAGCAGTTCTTC.

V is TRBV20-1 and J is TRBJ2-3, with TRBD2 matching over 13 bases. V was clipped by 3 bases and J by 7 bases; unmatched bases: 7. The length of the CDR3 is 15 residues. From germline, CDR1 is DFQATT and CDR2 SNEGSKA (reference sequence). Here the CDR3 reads CSASPGTSGEHTQYF. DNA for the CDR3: TGCAGTGCTAGTCCCGGGACTAGCGGGGAACATACGCAGTATTTT.

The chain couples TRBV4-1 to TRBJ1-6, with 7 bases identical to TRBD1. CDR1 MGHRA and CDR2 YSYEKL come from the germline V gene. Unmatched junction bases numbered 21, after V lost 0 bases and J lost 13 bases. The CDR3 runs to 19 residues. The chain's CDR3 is CASSQDSTPGGVHRVPLHF. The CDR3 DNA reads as TGCGCCAGCAGCCAAGATTCTACCCCAGGGGGAGTTCACCGGGTGCCCCTCCACTTT.

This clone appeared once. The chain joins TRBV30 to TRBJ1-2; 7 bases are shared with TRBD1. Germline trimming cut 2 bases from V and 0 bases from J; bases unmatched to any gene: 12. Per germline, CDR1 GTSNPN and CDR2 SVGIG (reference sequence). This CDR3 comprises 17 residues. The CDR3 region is CAWSNRQGPTSNYGYTF. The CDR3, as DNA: TGTGCCTGGAGTAACAGACAGGGCCCGACTTCTAACTATGGCTACACCTTC.

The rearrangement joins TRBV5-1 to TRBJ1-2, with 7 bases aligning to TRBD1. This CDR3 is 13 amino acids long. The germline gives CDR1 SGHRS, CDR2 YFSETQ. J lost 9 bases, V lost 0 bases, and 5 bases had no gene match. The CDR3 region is CASSLGQGDSYTF. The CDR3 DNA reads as TGCGCCAGCAGCTTGGGACAGGGAGATAGCTACACCTTC.

The CDR3 DNA reads as TGTGCCTGGAGTGTACATTGGCTGAACACTGAAGCTTTCTTT. It specifies CAWSVHWLNTEAFF. This chain links TRBV30 with TRBJ1-1; no firm D call. V dropped 0 bases and J dropped 0 bases, with 8 bases sitting between them. CDR3 size: 14 residues. Germline V gene lookup returns CDR1 GTSNPN and CDR2 SVGIG (reference sequence).

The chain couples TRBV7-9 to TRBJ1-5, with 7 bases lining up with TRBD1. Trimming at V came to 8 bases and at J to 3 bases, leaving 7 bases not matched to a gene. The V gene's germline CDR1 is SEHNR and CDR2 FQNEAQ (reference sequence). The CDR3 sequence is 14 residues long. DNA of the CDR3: TGTGCCAGCGGAAGGGACAGCAACAATCAGCCCCAGCATTTT. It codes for CASGRDSNNQPQHF.

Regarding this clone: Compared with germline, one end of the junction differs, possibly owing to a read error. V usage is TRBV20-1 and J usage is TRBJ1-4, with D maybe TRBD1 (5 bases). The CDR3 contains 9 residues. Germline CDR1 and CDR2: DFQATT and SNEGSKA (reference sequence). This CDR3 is CSAMGHQVF. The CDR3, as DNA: TGCAGTGCTATGGGGCATCAGGTTTTT.

Here the CDR3 DNA reads TGCGCCAGCAGCTTGGGACTGGAGGCAGATACGCAGTATTTT. Its protein product is CASSLGLEADTQYF. This rearrangement joins TRBV5-1 to TRBJ2-3, with a possible D match to TRBD2 (5 bases). V lost 0 bases and J 4 bases, leaving 9 bases between the germline ends. The CDR3 is 14 residues long. Germline values: CDR1 SGHRS, CDR2 YFSETQ.

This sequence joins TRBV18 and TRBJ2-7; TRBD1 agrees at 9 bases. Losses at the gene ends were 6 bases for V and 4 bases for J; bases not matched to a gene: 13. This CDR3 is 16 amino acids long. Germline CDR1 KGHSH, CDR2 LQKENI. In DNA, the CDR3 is TGTGCCAGCTCTCTCCAGACGACAGGGGGACGGTACGAGCAGTACTTC. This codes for CASSLQTTGGRYEQYF. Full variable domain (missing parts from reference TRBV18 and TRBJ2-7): NAGVMQNPRHLVRRRGQEARLRCSPMKGHSHVYWYRQLPEEGLKFMVYLQKENIIDESGMPKERFSAEFPKEGPSILRIQQVVRGDSAAYFCASSLQTTGGRYEQYFGPGTRLTVT.

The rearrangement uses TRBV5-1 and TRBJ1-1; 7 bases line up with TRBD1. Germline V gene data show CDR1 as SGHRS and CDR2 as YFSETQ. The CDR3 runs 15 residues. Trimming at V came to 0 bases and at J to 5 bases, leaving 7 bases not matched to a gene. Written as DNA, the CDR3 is TGCGCCAGCAGCTTGGGGACAGGAAGGGGGACTGAAGCTTTCTTT. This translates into CASSLGTGRGTEAFF.

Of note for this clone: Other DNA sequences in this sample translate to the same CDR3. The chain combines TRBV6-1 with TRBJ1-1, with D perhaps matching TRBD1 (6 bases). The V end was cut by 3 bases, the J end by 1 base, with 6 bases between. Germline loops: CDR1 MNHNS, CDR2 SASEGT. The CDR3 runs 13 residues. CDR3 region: CASSDRGNTEAFF. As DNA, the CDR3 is TGTGCCAGCAGTGACAGGGGGAACACTGAAGCTTTCTTT.

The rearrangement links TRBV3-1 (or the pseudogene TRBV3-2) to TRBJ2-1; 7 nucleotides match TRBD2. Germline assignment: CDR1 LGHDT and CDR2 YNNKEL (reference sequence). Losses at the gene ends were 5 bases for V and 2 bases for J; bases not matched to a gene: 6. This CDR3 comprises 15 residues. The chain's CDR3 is CASSGGVPTYNEQFF. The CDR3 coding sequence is TGTGCCAGCAGCGGGGGGGTGCCAACCTACAATGAGCAGTTCTTC.

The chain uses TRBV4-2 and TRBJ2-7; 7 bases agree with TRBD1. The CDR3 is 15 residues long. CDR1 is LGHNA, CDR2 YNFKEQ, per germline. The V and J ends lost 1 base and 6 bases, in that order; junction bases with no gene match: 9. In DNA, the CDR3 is TGTGCCAGCAGCCAAGCCGGGACAGCTTTAGCCGAGCAGTACGTC. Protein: CASSQAGTALAEQYV.

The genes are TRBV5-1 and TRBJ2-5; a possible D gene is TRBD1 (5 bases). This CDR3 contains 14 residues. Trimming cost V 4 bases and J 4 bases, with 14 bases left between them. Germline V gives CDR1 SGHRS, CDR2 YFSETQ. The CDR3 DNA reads TGCGCCAGCAGCCCTTCAGGGATTCGAGAGACCCAGTACTTC. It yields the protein CASSPSGIRETQYF.

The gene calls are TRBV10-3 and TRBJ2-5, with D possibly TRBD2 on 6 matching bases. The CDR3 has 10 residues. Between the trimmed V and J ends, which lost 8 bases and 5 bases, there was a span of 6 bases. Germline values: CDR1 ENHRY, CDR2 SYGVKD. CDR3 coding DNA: TGTGCCATCGGGGGGGAGACCCAGTACTTC. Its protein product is CAIGGETQYF.

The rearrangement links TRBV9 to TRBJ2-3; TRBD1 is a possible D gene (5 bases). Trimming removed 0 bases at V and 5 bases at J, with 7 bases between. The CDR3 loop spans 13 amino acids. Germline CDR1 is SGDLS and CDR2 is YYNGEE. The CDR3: CASSVVQGDTQYF. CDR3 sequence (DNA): TGTGCCAGCAGCGTAGTTCAGGGAGATACGCAGTATTTT.

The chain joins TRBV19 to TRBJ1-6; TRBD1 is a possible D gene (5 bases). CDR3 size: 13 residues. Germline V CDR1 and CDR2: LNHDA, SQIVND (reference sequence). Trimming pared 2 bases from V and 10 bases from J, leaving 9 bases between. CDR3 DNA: TGTGCCAGTAGTATACGGGGGAACTCACCCCTCCACTTT. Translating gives CASSIRGNSPLHF.